The 28 T cell receptor beta chains below were found in one sample sequenced in a study of cytomegalovirus exposure and HLA in healthy donors. The PCR was carried out with 60 Vbeta primers and 13 Jbeta primers. Produced via immunoSEQ multiplex PCR; TCRdb's table is partial and in-frame only. The sample has about 160,000 clones, roughly three quarters seen once. The sequenced sample was PBMCs. The receptor set was obtained from a man in his forties in good health and CMV-seropositive.

CDR3 protein: CASSLITEGVEQYF. CDR3 bases: TGTGCCAGCAGCCTGATAACGGAGGGCGTGGAGCAGTACTTC. This chain links TRBV16 with TRBJ2-7, with D possibly being TRBD2 (6 bases). Per germline, CDR1 KGHSY and CDR2 FQNENV. Trimming shortened V by 4 bases and J by 7 bases, and 17 bases separated the two germline ends. The CDR3 has 14 amino acids.

This clone showed up just once. This chain uses TRBV28 with TRBJ2-5, with TRBD1 matching over 7 bases. J lost 6 bases, V lost 2 bases, and 9 bases had no gene match. The CDR3 spans 15 residues. Germline lookup yields CDR1 MDHEN and CDR2 SYDVKM. In DNA form, the CDR3 reads TGTGCCAGCAGTTTACCCGGGCAGGGGGTCCAGACCCAGTACTTC. It codes for CASSLPGQGVQTQYF.

The rearrangement links TRBV6-5 to TRBJ2-7; possibly TRBD1 for D (6 bases). This CDR3 is built from 15 residues. The V end was cut by 2 bases, the J end by 4 bases, with 15 bases between. From germline, CDR1 is MNHEY and CDR2 SVGAGI. The CDR3 DNA is TGTGCCAGCAGTTACGGGGGCGCTGACGCGTACGAGCAGTACTTC. It translates to CASSYGGADAYEQYF.

In DNA form, the CDR3 reads TGTGCCAGCAGCAAGGACTTAAGCTCCTATAATTCACCCCTCCACTTT. Translating gives CASSKDLSSYNSPLHF. The chain uses TRBV5-4 and TRBJ1-6; no firm D call. V was clipped by 4 bases and J by 0 bases, with 11 bases between them. The CDR3 extends over 16 amino acids. The V gene's germline CDR1 is SGHNT and CDR2 YYREEE (reference sequence). The full variable domain, completed using reference TRBV5-4 and TRBJ1-6, is ETGVTQSPTHLIKTRGQQVTLRCSSQSGHNTVSWYQQALGQGPQFIFQYYREEENGRGNFPPRFSGLQFPNYSSELNVNALELDDSALYLCASSKDLSSYNSPLHFGNGTRLTVT.

CDR3 nucleotide sequence: TGTGCCAGTAGGGACTCTCTCGAGAATGAGCAGTTCTTC. Residues: CASRDSLENEQFF. The J gene is TRBJ2-1, the V gene TRBV2, with a weak D call TRBD2 (6 bases). Germline loops: CDR1 SNHLY, CDR2 FYNNEI. The CDR3 covers 13 residues. The V and J ends lost 9 bases and 7 bases respectively, with 16 bases between them.

The chain couples TRBV5-1 to TRBJ2-3, with TRBD2 matching 7 bases. Germline V CDR1 and CDR2: SGHRS, YFSETQ. The CDR3 totals 14 residues. V shed 4 bases and J 4 bases; nucleotides not matched to a gene: 6. The CDR3 bases are TGCGCCAGCAGCGGGGGGGGGTTACCAGATACGCAGTATTTT. This gives the protein CASSGGGLPDTQYF. Full variable domain (missing parts from reference TRBV5-1 and TRBJ2-3): KAGVTQTPRYLIKTRGQQVTLSCSPISGHRSVSWYQQTPGQGLQFLFEYFSETQRNKGNFPGRFSGRQFSNSRSEMNVSTLELGDSALYLCASSGGGLPDTQYFGPGTRLTVL.

Only one count was recorded for this clone. V is TRBV28 and J is TRBJ2-5; 7 nucleotides align to TRBD2. The CDR3 extends over 15 amino acids. V lost 6 bases to trimming and J lost 6 bases; unmatched junction nucleotides: 13. CDR1 MDHEN and CDR2 SYDVKM come from the germline V gene. CDR3 nucleotide sequence: TGTGCCAGCAGCGGCTCGGGGGGTCGCGTGCAGACCCAGTACTTC. This encodes CASSGSGGRVQTQYF.

The chain uses TRBV9 and TRBJ1-1, with a possible D match to TRBD1 (5 bases). Germline CDR1 SGDLS, CDR2 YYNGEE. This CDR3 has 12 residues. Trimming removed 0 bases from V and 6 bases from J, with 6 bases in between. This CDR3 reads CASSVGGPEAFF. CDR3 sequence (DNA): TGTGCCAGCAGCGTAGGGGGCCCTGAAGCTTTCTTT.

This clone appeared once. The chain uses TRBV9 and TRBJ2-6; no clear D. Germline V gene lookup returns CDR1 SGDLS and CDR2 YYNGEE. The CDR3 sequence is 14 residues long. V lost 3 bases to trimming and J lost 0 bases, with 4 bases between them. CDR3 residues: CASSGSSGANVLTF. CDR3 sequence (DNA): TGTGCCAGCAGCGGTAGCTCTGGGGCCAACGTCCTGACTTTC. The variable domain in full, with the rest retrieved from reference TRBV9 and TRBJ2-6, is DSGVTQTPKHLITATGQRVTLRCSPRSGDLSVYWYQQSLDQGLQFLIQYYNGEERAKGNILERFSAQQFPDLHSELNLSSLELGDSALYFCASSGSSGANVLTFGAGSRLTVL.

CDR3 sequence reads: CASSIEHPPHSNQPQHF. CDR3 bases: TGTGCCAGTAGTATAGAACACCCTCCCCATAGCAATCAGCCCCAGCATTTT. The V gene is TRBV19, the J gene TRBJ1-5; D gene ambiguous. V shed 0 bases and J shed 0 bases, with 12 bases lying between them. This CDR3 has 17 residues. Germline CDR1 is LNHDA and CDR2 is SQIVND (reference sequence).

The genes are TRBV6-1 and TRBJ1-1; D not resolved. The germline V gene encodes CDR1 MNHNS and CDR2 SASEGT. CDR3 size: 13 residues. V was pared by 4 bases and J by 1 base, with 7 bases between. DNA for the CDR3: TGTGCCAGCAGTGCGTCAGAGAACACTGAAGCTTTCTTT. Amino acids: CASSASENTEAFF.

This clone was detected many times. The chain joins TRBV5-6 to TRBJ2-7, with a weak D call TRBD2 (5 bases). Trimming removed 4 bases at V and 6 bases at J, with 17 bases between. CDR3 length: 14 amino acids. CDR1 and CDR2 from the germline V gene are SGHDT and YYEEEE. As DNA, the CDR3 is TGTGCCAGCAGCGAACCTCCAACGGGGTCCGAGCAGTACTTC. This gives the protein CASSEPPTGSEQYF.

V is TRBV7-3 and J is TRBJ2-3; D uncertain. Trimming removed 3 bases at V and 1 base at J, with 8 bases between. The CDR3 length is 14 residues. Germline CDR1 is SGHTA and CDR2 is FQGTGA. The CDR3 loop is CASSFGWGTDTQYF. The CDR3 DNA reads TGTGCCAGCAGCTTCGGGTGGGGCACAGATACGCAGTATTTT.

This clone was observed once. The chain has TRBV6-1 and TRBJ1-5; D is unresolved. The CDR3 runs 12 residues. Germline CDR1 and CDR2: MNHNS and SASEGT. Trimming stripped 7 bases from V and 1 base from J, with 5 bases between. The CDR3 bases are TGTGCCAGCAAAGAGAGCAATCAGCCCCAGCATTTT. This gives the protein CASKESNQPQHF.

The J gene is TRBJ1-5, the V gene TRBV19, with 8 bases matching TRBD1. Germline loops: CDR1 LNHDA, CDR2 SQIVND (reference sequence). V trimming: 5 bases; J trimming: 2 bases; junction bases outside the gene matches: 8. The CDR3 is 16 residues long. The CDR3 sequence is CASSGRTGWGNQPQHF. CDR3 nucleotide sequence: TGTGCCAGTAGTGGACGGACAGGGTGGGGCAATCAGCCCCAGCATTTT. Using reference TRBV19 and TRBJ1-5 for the parts outside the CDR3, the full variable domain is DGGITQSPKYLFRKEGQNVTLSCEQNLNHDAMYWYRQDPGQGLRLIYYSQIVNDFQKGDIAEGYSVSREKKESFPLTVTSAQKNPTAFYLCASSGRTGWGNQPQHFGDGTRLSIL.

The rearrangement uses TRBV10-2 and TRBJ2-7; 7 nucleotides match TRBD2. The junction had 8 bases not matched to a gene; V was cut back by 8 bases and J by 7 bases. Germline values: CDR1 WSHSY, CDR2 SAAADI. CDR3 size: 12 residues. CDR3 in amino acids: CASGEHGREQYF. DNA for the CDR3: TGCGCCAGCGGCGAGCACGGGAGGGAGCAGTACTTC.

The sample holds a few counts of this clone. This chain uses TRBV6-1 with TRBJ1-6, with D perhaps matching TRBD1 (6 bases). V dropped 3 bases and J dropped 7 bases, with 16 bases sitting between them. Germline values: CDR1 MNHNS, CDR2 SASEGT. This CDR3 contains 16 residues. The CDR3 protein is CASSETGGWGNSPLHF. DNA for the CDR3: TGTGCCAGCAGTGAGACGGGGGGCTGGGGAAATTCACCCCTCCACTTT.

As DNA, the CDR3 is TGCGCCAGCAGCCAAGTATTAGGGGATAACACTGAAGCTTTCTTT. Protein sequence: CASSQVLGDNTEAFF. V is TRBV4-3 and J is TRBJ1-1, with a weak D call TRBD1 (5 bases). V lost 1 base and J lost 2, with 11 bases in between. Germline V gene lookup returns CDR1 LGHNA and CDR2 YSLEER. CDR3 length: 15 amino acids.

CDR3 residues: CASSAQGGDYEQYF. The CDR3 DNA reads as TGTGCCAGCAGCGCCCAAGGGGGAGACTACGAGCAGTACTTC. The V and J genes are TRBV9 and TRBJ2-7, with D tentatively TRBD1 (6 bases). V lost 3 bases to trimming and J lost 3 bases, with 13 bases between them. The CDR3 totals 14 residues. Germline V gives CDR1 SGDLS, CDR2 YYNGEE.

There are a few counts of this clone. V and J are TRBV27 and TRBJ1-2; D is perhaps TRBD1 (5 bases). This CDR3 has 16 amino acids. Trimming took off 5 bases at V and 4 bases at J, with 20 bases between the two ends. Germline V CDR1 and CDR2: MNHEY, SMNVEV (reference sequence). CDR3 nucleotides: TGTGCCAGCAGTGACTTAGGGACTCACCGGAGCTATGGCTACACCTTC. Translated, it gives CASSDLGTHRSYGYTF.

This chain joins TRBV13 and TRBJ1-1; D call uncertain. There are 14 residues in the CDR3. Germline values: CDR1 PRHDT, CDR2 FYEKMQ (reference sequence). V lost 5 bases and J lost 3, with 13 bases in between. CDR3 coding DNA: TGTGCCAGCAGCCCTACTTTGAGGGACACTGAAGCTTTCTTT. Translated: CASSPTLRDTEAFF.

The V gene is TRBV30, the J gene TRBJ2-2; the match to TRBD1 covers 7 bases. The CDR3 sequence is 18 residues long. CDR1 is GTSNPN, CDR2 SVGIG, per germline (reference sequence). J was trimmed by 6 bases and V by 4 bases; bases with no gene match: 20. CDR3 region: CAWTRDSDLLTDAGELFF. DNA of the CDR3: TGTGCCTGGACCCGGGACAGCGATCTCCTTACTGACGCCGGGGAGCTGTTTTTT. The full variable domain, completed using reference TRBV30 and TRBJ2-2, is SQTIHQWPATLVQPVGSPLSLECTVEGTSNPNLYWYRQAAGRGLQLLFYSVGIGQISSEVPQNLSASRPQDRQFILSSKKLLLSDSGFYLCAWTRDSDLLTDAGELFFGEGSRLTVL.

The J gene is TRBJ1-2, the V gene TRBV7-9, with 8 nucleotides matching TRBD1. The CDR3 loop spans 15 amino acids. Per the germline V gene, CDR1 is SEHNR and CDR2 is FQNEAQ (reference sequence). V shed 1 base, J shed 2 bases, and the junction held 3 bases outside the gene matches. The chain's CDR3 is CASSLEAGGNYGYTF. The CDR3 bases are TGTGCCAGCAGCTTAGAGGCAGGGGGCAACTATGGCTACACCTTC.

The chain uses TRBV7-9 and TRBJ2-2; a weak D match, TRBD2 (6 bases). From germline, CDR1 is SEHNR and CDR2 FQNEAQ (reference sequence). V was clipped by 4 bases and J by 3 bases, with 15 bases between them. The CDR3 contains 16 residues. CDR3 sequence (DNA): TGTGCCAGCAGCTCGGCCGGCGGGGTATACACCGGGGAGCTGTTTTTT. This translates into CASSSAGGVYTGELFF.

The chain recombines TRBV5-3 with TRBJ2-7; D is unclear. TRBV5-3 is noted as an ORF with a role that remains uncertain. V was cut by 0 bases and J by 2 bases, with 9 bases left in between. CDR3 length: 14 residues. The CDR3 loop is CARSLGQKTYEQYF. DNA of the CDR3: TGTGCCAGAAGCTTGGGGCAGAAAACCTACGAGCAGTACTTC.

The rearrangement joins TRBV30 to TRBJ1-6; TRBD1 aligns across 7 bases. Germline CDR1 is GTSNPN and CDR2 is SVGIG (reference sequence). Trimming took 3 bases from V and 7 from J; bases not matched to a gene: 21. CDR3 length: 19 residues. In DNA form, the CDR3 reads TGTGCCTGGAGCCCAAAACCCTCACAGGGGCCGTGGGAGAATTCACCCCTCCACTTT. As protein: CAWSPKPSQGPWENSPLHF.

The chain has TRBV7-9 and TRBJ1-1; TRBD1 matches 9 bases. The CDR3 covers 16 residues. CDR1 and CDR2 (germline): SEHNR, FQNEAQ (reference sequence). V shed 5 bases and J 1 base; nucleotides not matched to a gene: 8. The CDR3 loop is CASSPIGGQGNTEAFF. The CDR3 nucleotides are TGTGCCAGCAGCCCGATCGGGGGACAGGGGAACACTGAAGCTTTCTTT.

The rearrangement joins TRBV5-6 to TRBJ1-5; 7 bases agree with TRBD1. From germline, CDR1 is SGHDT and CDR2 YYEEEE. Losses at the gene ends were 5 bases for V and 13 bases for J; bases not matched to a gene: 9. The CDR3 extends over 12 amino acids. This CDR3 reads CASSLGGDRQHF. CDR3 coding DNA: TGTGCCAGCAGTCTTGGAGGGGACAGACAGCATTTT.